The clone carrying this TCR beta chain has only a few counts. TCRdb processed the 5' RACE reads anew with MiXCR; each CDR3 protein has one entry. The data show about 720,000 distinct CDR3 sequences, roughly 20% seen once. Germline CDR1 ENHRY, CDR2 SYGVKD. The CDR3 runs 14 residues. The V and J ends lost 4 bases and 0 bases respectively, with 10 bases between them. The data originate from a study of identical twins. This sample also belongs to another study, concerning T cells expressing NK-cell markers.

The specimen was PBMCs. V gene TRBV10-3 combines with J gene TRBJ2-7; TRBD2 might be the D (5 bases). The receptor was isolated from a young woman in good health. CDR3 residues: CAISGAAFSYEQYF. As DNA, the CDR3 is TGTGCCATCAGTGGAGCGGCGTTCTCCTACGAGCAGTACTTC.